This record covers a single TCR beta chain. Its antigen is not known. With V trimmed by 6 bases and J by 13 bases, 11 bases remained unmatched. CDR1 is KGHSH and CDR2 is LQKENI in the germline V gene. The CDR3 runs 14 residues. Runs used v3.0 of the immunoSEQ assay and were done at survey level. Sequencing used immunoSEQ multiplex PCR; TCRdb keeps in-frame clones, though not all of them. The sample has tens of thousands of clones, approximately 86% seen once. This specimen comes from a study of long-term antiretroviral therapy in people with HIV. Study-wide results and caveats: Repertoires looked antigen-experienced, with only a slight naive shift after ART.

V and J are TRBV18 and TRBJ2-1; 11 bases are a match to TRBD2. This material consisted of unsorted PBMCs, taken about 5 years before starting antiretroviral therapy. This sequence originates from a man between 50 and 59 years old with HIV. The CDR3 DNA is TGTGCCAGCTCCCCCGGGACTAGCGGTACTGACCAGTTCTTC. It encodes CASSPGTSGTDQFF.